Listed below are T cell receptor beta chains from one sample, sequenced in a study of beta chain features in type 1 diabetes. TCRdb's copy holds only in-frame clones and misses some; the assay was immunoSEQ multiplex PCR. The sample lists 300,000 to 350,000 clones; less than 9.5% were seen once. Specimen: central memory CD4+ T cells from blood. Receptors were obtained from a woman aged 18 to 35 in good health. Both conserved end residues are part of each CDR3. A D gene is named only where the DNA matches it firmly. Only part of the rows carry a size: once, few, many, or a class if the clone is expanded.

V: TRBV29-1; J: TRBJ1-3; D: TRBD1; size: few; DNA: TGCAGCGTGCGGGACAGGGAACTAAACACCATATATTTT; CDR3: CSVRDRELNTIYF
V: TRBV28; J: TRBJ2-7; D: TRBD2; size: -; DNA: TGTGCCAGCAGTTTAAGCGGGACCTCCTACGAGCAGTACTTC; CDR3: CASSLSGTSYEQYF
V: TRBV4-2; J: TRBJ2-2; D: TRBD2; size: few; DNA: TGTGCCAGCAGCTTACCGAGCGGGAGCGCGAACACCGGGGAGCTGTTTTTT; CDR3: CASSLPSGSANTGELFF
V: TRBV19; J: TRBJ2-3; D: -; size: -; DNA: TGTGCCAGTAGTATAATGACGGACACAGATACGCAGTATTTT; CDR3: CASSIMTDTDTQYF
V: TRBV27; J: TRBJ1-4; D: -; size: few; DNA: TGTGCCAGCAGTTTATCGGGAGAAAAACTGTTTTTT; CDR3: CASSLSGEKLFF
V: TRBV21-1; J: TRBJ2-7; D: -; size: few; DNA: TGTGCCAGCGGTGATTTGGCGGGAGAAGAGAAAACCTACGAGCAGTACTTC; CDR3: CASGDLAGEEKTYEQYF
V: TRBV4-3; J: TRBJ2-1; D: -; size: -; DNA: TGCGCCAGCAGCCAAGATCAGCAGGTTACAGGTTTATACAATGAGCAGTTCTTC; CDR3: CASSQDQQVTGLYNEQFF
V: TRBV7-6; J: TRBJ2-1; D: -; size: -; DNA: TGTGCCAGCAGTTTCCAAATACAGGGTGAGCAGTTCTTC; CDR3: CASSFQIQGEQFF
V: TRBV4-2; J: TRBJ2-7; D: TRBD2; size: -; DNA: TGTGCCAGCAGCCAAACGGGAGGGGGTGAGCAGTACTTC; CDR3: CASSQTGGGEQYF
V: TRBV18; J: TRBJ2-2; D: -; size: few; DNA: TGTGCCAGCTCACCACCGTCCACCGGGGAGCTGTTTTTT; CDR3: CASSPPSTGELFF
V: TRBV9; J: TRBJ2-5; D: -; size: many; DNA: TGTGCCAGCAGCACGGCGGGACATGGGAAAGAGACCCAGTACTTC; CDR3: CASSTAGHGKETQYF
V: TRBV23-1; J: TRBJ2-6; D: TRBD2; size: -; DNA: TGCGCCAGCAGTCAATCAACTAGCGGGGTAAAAACTGGGGCCAACGTCCTGACTTTC; CDR3: CASSQSTSGVKTGANVLTF
V: TRBV2; J: TRBJ2-2; D: TRBD1; size: few; DNA: TGTGCCAGCACCGGGACAGGGGGCGTAAACACCGGGGAGCTGTTTTTT; CDR3: CASTGTGGVNTGELFF
V: TRBV11-2; J: TRBJ1-4; D: -; size: few; DNA: TGTGCCAGCAGCTTAGATCTCAGAGAGGGACTGTTTTTT; CDR3: CASSLDLREGLFF
V: TRBV29-1; J: TRBJ2-1; D: TRBD1; size: -; DNA: TGCAGCGTTGGGGACAGAAGACCCTACAATGAGCAGTTCTTC; CDR3: CSVGDRRPYNEQFF
V: TRBV27; J: TRBJ2-3; D: TRBD2; size: many; DNA: TGTGCCAGCAGTCGCCGGCTTAGCGGGAGGGCGTTGGGCACAGATACGCAGTATTTT; CDR3: CASSRRLSGRALGTDTQYF
V: TRBV2; J: TRBJ2-3; D: -; size: few; DNA: TGTGCCAGCAGTGAAGTCTCGCGCTCTAGCCGGCGGGCGACAGATACGCAGTATTTT; CDR3: CASSEVSRSSRRATDTQYF
V: TRBV9; J: TRBJ2-1; D: -; size: -; DNA: TGTGCCAGCAGCCCCGGACAGTTTCTGCGGCATGAGCAGTTCTTC; CDR3: CASSPGQFLRHEQFF
V: TRBV5-4; J: TRBJ2-3; D: -; size: -; DNA: TGTGCCAGCAGCTTCCTAGCAACAGATACGCAGTATTTT; CDR3: CASSFLATDTQYF
V: TRBV7-2; J: TRBJ1-2; D: -; size: -; DNA: TGTGCCAGCAGCTTAGAACGGTTCTATGGCTACACCTTC; CDR3: CASSLERFYGYTF
V: TRBV7-2; J: TRBJ2-1; D: TRBD2; size: -; DNA: TGTGCCAGCAGCCCGGGACTAGCGGCTAATGAGCAGTTCTTC; CDR3: CASSPGLAANEQFF
V: TRBV6-1; J: TRBJ2-3; D: -; size: many; DNA: TGTGCCAGCAGAGTCTCTCTCGGGGATACGCAGTATTTT; CDR3: CASRVSLGDTQYF
V: TRBV19; J: TRBJ2-6; D: -; size: few; DNA: TGTGCCAGTAGTAGACGGTCTGGGGCCAACGTCCTGACTTTC; CDR3: CASSRRSGANVLTF
V: TRBV7-2; J: TRBJ2-1; D: -; size: few; DNA: TGTGCCAGCAGCCCAGGGGCTTCCTCCCTCTACAATGAGCAGTTCTTC; CDR3: CASSPGASSLYNEQFF
V: TRBV28; J: TRBJ2-7; D: TRBD1; size: few; DNA: TGTGCCAGCAGTTTAAGGCCGGGACAGGGGGCCTACGAGCAGTACTTC; CDR3: CASSLRPGQGAYEQYF
V: TRBV5-6; J: TRBJ2-1; D: TRBD2; size: -; DNA: TGTGCCAGCAGCGTGGGGACTAGTTCGCAATATGAGCAGTTCTTC; CDR3: CASSVGTSSQYEQFF
V: TRBV6-5; J: TRBJ2-7; D: -; size: -; DNA: TGTGCCAGCAGTTACTCAAGGCTAGCGCCATACGAGCAGTACTTC; CDR3: CASSYSRLAPYEQYF
V: TRBV5-6; J: TRBJ2-1; D: -; size: -; DNA: TGTGCCAGCAGCTTGTCAGCCAGGCAGTTCTTC; CDR3: CASSLSARQFF
V: TRBV28; J: TRBJ1-5; D: -; size: -; DNA: TGTGCCAGCAGTGTCGCCGGGGGGTATAGCAATCAGCCCCAGCATTTT; CDR3: CASSVAGGYSNQPQHF
V: TRBV19; J: TRBJ2-7; D: TRBD1; size: -; DNA: TGTGCCAGTAGTATAGCCAGGGGGCTTCACTACGAGCAGTACTTC; CDR3: CASSIARGLHYEQYF
V: TRBV5-1; J: TRBJ2-2; D: -; size: -; DNA: TGCGCCAGCAGCTATAACACCGGGGAGCTGTTTTTT; CDR3: CASSYNTGELFF
V: TRBV15; J: TRBJ2-1; D: -; size: few; DNA: TGTGCCACCAGCAGAGATCTGGGCAATGAGCAGTTCTTC; CDR3: CATSRDLGNEQFF
V: TRBV18; J: TRBJ2-3; D: TRBD1; size: -; DNA: TGTGCCAGCTCACCGGGACAGGGGATGAATACGCAGTATTTT; CDR3: CASSPGQGMNTQYF